The following is a T cell receptor (beta chain) sequence with its context. This sample is drawn from a study of shared T cell receptors in the human thymus. The CDR3 is 13 amino acids. The germline V gene encodes CDR1 SNHLY and CDR2 FYNNEI. V shed 6 bases and J shed 1 base, with 9 bases lying between them. TCRdb keeps only in-frame clones here, not all; method: immunoSEQ multiplex PCR. The sample contains 650,000 to 950,000 clones, over 75% of which appear only once. This same sample was also part of a study on human thymus T cells.

The sample taken for sequencing was thymocytes. This receptor was identified in a girl less than two years old with a congenital heart defect. The chain is built from TRBV2 and TRBJ1-1, with unresolved D. CDR3 region: CASRRDPNTEAFF. As DNA, the CDR3 is TGTGCCAGCAGACGAGATCCGAACACTGAAGCTTTCTTT.